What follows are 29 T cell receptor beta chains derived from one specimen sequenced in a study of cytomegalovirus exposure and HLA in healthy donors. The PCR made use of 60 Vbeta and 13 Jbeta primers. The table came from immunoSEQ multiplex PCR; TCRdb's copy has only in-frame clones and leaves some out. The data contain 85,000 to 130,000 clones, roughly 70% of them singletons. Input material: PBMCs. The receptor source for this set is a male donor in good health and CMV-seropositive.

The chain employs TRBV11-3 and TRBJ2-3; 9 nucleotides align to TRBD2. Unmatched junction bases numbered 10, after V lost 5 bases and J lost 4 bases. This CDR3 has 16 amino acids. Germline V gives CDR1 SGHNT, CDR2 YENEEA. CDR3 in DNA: TGTGCCAGCAGCCCCCGGGCGGGGGGGCTCGCAGATACGCAGTATTTT. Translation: CASSPRAGGLADTQYF.

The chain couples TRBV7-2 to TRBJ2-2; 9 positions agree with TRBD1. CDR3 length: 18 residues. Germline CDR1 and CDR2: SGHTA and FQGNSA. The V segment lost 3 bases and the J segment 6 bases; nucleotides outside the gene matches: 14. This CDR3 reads CASSLGPGQGPRAGELFF. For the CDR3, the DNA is TGTGCCAGCAGCTTGGGACCGGGACAGGGCCCCCGGGCCGGGGAGCTGTTTTTT.

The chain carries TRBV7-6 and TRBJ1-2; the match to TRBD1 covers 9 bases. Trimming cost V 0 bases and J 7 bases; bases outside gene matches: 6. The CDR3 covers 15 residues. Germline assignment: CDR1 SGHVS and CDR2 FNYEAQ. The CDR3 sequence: CASSLAPTGGGGYTF. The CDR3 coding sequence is TGTGCCAGCAGCTTAGCTCCAACAGGGGGCGGTGGCTACACCTTC.

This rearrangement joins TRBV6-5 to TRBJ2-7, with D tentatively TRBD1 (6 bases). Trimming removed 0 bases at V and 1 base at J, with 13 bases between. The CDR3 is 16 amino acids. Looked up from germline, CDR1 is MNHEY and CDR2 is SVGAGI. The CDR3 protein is CASSYSSGTPSYEQYF. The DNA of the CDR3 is TGTGCCAGCAGTTACTCCTCCGGGACACCTTCCTACGAGCAGTACTTC.

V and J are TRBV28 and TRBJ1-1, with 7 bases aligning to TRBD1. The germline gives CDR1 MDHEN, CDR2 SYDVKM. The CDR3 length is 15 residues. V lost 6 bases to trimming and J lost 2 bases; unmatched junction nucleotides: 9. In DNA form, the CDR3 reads TGTGCCAGCAGACCGGGGACAGCTCTTAACACTGAAGCTTTCTTT. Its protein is CASRPGTALNTEAFF.

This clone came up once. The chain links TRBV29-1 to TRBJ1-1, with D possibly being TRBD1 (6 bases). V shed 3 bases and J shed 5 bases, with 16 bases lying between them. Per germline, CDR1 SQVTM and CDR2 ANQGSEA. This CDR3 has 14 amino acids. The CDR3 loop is CSVDRQALLTEAFF. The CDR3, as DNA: TGCAGCGTTGACCGACAGGCTCTGTTGACTGAAGCTTTCTTT.

The CDR3 is CASSVAGRLEETQYF. Written as DNA, the CDR3 is TGTGCCAGCAGCGTAGCCGGTAGATTGGAAGAGACCCAGTACTTC. This chain connects TRBV9 to TRBJ2-5, with no clear D. CDR3 length: 15 amino acids. The germline V gene encodes CDR1 SGDLS and CDR2 YYNGEE. Between the trimmed V and J ends, which lost 0 bases and 3 bases, there was a span of 12 bases.

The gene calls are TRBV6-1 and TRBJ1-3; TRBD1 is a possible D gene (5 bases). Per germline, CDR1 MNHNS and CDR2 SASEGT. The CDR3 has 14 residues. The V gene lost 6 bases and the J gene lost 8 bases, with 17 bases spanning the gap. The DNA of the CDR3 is TGTGCCAGCAGAGTCGGAGGGGTTGGGGACACCATATATTTT. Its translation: CASRVGGVGDTIYF.

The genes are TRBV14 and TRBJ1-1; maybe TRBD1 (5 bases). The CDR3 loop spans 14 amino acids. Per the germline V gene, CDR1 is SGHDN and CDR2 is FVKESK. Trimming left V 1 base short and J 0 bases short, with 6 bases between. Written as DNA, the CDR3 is TGTGCCAGCAGCCAAGGACAGTTGAACACTGAAGCTTTCTTT. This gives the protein CASSQGQLNTEAFF.

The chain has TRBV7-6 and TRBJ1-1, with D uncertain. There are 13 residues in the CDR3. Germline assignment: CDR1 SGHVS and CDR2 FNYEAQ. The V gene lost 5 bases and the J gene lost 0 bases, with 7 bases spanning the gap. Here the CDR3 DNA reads TGTGCCAGCAGCGCGGAGATGAACACTGAAGCTTTCTTT. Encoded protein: CASSAEMNTEAFF.

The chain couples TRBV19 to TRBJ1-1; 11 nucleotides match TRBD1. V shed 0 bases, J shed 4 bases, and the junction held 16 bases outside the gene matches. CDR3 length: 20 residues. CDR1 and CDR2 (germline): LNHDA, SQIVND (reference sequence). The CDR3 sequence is CASSIDHSGQGARWVTEAFF. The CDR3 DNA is TGTGCCAGTAGTATAGACCACTCAGGACAGGGGGCTAGGTGGGTCACTGAAGCTTTCTTT.

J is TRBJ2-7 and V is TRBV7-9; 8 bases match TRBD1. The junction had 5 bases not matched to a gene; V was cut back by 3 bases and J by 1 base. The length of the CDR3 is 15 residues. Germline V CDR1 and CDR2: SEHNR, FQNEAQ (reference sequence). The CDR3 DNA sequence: TGTGCCAGCAGCTTTTTCCAGGGGGCGTCCTACGAGCAGTACTTC. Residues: CASSFFQGASYEQYF.

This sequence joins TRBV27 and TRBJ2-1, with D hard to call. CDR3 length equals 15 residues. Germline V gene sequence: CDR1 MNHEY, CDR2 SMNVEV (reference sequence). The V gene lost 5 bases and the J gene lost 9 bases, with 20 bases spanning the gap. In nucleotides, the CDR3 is TGTGCCAGCAGTGTGTCGGAGACCTTGGCGGCTGAGCAGTTCTTC. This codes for CASSVSETLAAEQFF.

Written as DNA, the CDR3 is TGCGCCAGCAGTTTTACAGGGGGCGCAGACCCAGATACGCAGTATTTT. Translation gives CASSFTGGADPDTQYF. The chain couples TRBV5-1 to TRBJ2-3; TRBD1 matches 9 bases. This CDR3 has 16 residues. The V and J ends lost 5 bases and 4 bases, in that order; junction bases with no gene match: 11. CDR1 SGHRS and CDR2 YFSETQ come from the germline V gene.

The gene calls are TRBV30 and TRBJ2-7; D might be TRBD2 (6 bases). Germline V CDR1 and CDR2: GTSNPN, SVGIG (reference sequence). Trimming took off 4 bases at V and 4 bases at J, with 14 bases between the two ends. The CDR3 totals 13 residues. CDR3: CAWTFRAGYEQYF. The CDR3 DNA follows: TGTGCCTGGACATTTCGGGCGGGGTACGAGCAGTACTTC.

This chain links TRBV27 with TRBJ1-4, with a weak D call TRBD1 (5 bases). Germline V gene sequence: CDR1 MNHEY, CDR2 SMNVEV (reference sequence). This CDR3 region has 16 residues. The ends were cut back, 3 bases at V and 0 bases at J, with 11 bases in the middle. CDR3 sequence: CASSFHGGSTNEKLFF. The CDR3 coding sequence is TGTGCCAGCAGTTTCCATGGGGGGTCAACTAATGAAAAACTGTTTTTT.

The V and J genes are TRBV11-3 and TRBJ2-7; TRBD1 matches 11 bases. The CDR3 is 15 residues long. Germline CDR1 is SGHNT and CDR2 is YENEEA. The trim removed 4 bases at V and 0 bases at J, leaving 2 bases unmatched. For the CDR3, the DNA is TGTGCCAGCAGCTCGGGGACAGGGGGCTCCTACGAGCAGTACTTC. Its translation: CASSSGTGGSYEQYF.

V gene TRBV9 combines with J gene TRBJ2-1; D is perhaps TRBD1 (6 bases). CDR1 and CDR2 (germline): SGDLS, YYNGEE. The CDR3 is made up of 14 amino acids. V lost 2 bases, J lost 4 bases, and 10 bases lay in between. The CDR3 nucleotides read TGTGCCAGCAGCGTTAGACAGGATTACAATGAGCAGTTCTTC. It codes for CASSVRQDYNEQFF.

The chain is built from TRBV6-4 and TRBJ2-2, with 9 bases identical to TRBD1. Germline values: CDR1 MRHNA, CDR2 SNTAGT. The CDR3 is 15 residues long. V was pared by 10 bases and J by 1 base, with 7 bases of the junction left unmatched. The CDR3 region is CANSHRGLNTGELFF. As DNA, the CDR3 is TGTGCCAACTCGCACAGGGGGCTGAACACCGGGGAGCTGTTTTTT.

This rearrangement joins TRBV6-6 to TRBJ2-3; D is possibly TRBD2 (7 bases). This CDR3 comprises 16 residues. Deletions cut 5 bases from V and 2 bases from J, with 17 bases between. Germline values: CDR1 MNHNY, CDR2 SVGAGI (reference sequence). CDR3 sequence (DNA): TGTGCCAGCAGTGGGGTAGGGGGGGCAATCACAGATACGCAGTATTTT. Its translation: CASSGVGGAITDTQYF.

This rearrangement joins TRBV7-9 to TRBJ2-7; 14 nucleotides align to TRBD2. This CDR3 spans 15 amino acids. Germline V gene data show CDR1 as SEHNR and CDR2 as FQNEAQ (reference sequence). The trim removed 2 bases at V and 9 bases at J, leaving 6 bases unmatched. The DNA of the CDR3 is TGTGCCAGCAGCTTAAGAGGGACTAGCGGGGGCGGGCAGTACTTC. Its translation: CASSLRGTSGGGQYF.

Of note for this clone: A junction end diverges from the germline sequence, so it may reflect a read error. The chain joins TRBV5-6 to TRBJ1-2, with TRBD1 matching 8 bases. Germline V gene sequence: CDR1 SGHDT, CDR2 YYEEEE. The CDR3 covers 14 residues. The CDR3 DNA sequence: TGTGCCAGCAGCCTTCGGACAGGGTTCTATAGCTACACCTTC. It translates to CASSLRTGFYSYTF.

CDR3 sequence reads: CASSPGNSYNEQFF. CDR3 bases: TGTGCCAGCAGTCCCGGTAATTCCTACAATGAGCAGTTCTTC. This chain links TRBV6-4 with TRBJ2-1; D is unresolved. CDR1 is MRHNA, CDR2 SNTAGT, per germline. V shed 5 bases and J shed 1 base, with 9 bases lying between them. The CDR3 consists of 14 residues.

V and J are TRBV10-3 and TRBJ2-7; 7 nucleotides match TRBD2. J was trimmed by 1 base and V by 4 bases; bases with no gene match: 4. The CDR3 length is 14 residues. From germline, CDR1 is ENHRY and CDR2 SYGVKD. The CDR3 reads CAISVGTTSYEQYF. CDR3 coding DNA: TGTGCCATCAGTGTCGGGACTACGTCCTACGAGCAGTACTTC.

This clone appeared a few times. CDR3 region: CASSRTENTEAFF. The DNA of the CDR3 is TGCGCCAGCAGCCGGACAGAGAACACTGAAGCTTTCTTT. The chain uses TRBV5-1 and TRBJ1-1; weak D call: TRBD1 (6 bases). Germline values: CDR1 SGHRS, CDR2 YFSETQ. This CDR3 has 13 amino acids. Trimming shortened V by 4 bases and J by 1 base, and 8 bases separated the two germline ends.

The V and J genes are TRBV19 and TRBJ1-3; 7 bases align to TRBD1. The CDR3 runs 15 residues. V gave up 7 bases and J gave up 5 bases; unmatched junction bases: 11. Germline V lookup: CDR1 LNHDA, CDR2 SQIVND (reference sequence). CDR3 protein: CASIRTDRERNTIYF. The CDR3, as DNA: TGTGCCAGTATCCGGACTGACAGGGAGAGAAACACCATATATTTT. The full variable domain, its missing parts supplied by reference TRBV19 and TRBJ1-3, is DGGITQSPKYLFRKEGQNVTLSCEQNLNHDAMYWYRQDPGQGLRLIYYSQIVNDFQKGDIAEGYSVSREKKESFPLTVTSAQKNPTAFYLCASIRTDRERNTIYFGEGSWLTVV.

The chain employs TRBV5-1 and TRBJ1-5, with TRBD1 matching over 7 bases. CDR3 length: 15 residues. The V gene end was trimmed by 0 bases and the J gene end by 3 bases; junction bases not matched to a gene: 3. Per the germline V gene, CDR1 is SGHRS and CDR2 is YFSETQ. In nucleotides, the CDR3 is TGCGCCAGCAGCTTGGGACAGGGACCCAATCAGCCCCAGCATTTT. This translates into CASSLGQGPNQPQHF.

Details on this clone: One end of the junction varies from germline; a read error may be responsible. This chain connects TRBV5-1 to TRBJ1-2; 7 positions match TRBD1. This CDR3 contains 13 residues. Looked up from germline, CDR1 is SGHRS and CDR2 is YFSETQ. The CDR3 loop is CASSPTGAGGYPF. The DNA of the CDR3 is TGCGCCAGCAGCCCCACAGGGGCGGGTGGCTACCCCTTC. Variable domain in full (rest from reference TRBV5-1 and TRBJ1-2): KAGVTQTPRYLIKTRGQQVTLSCSPISGHRSVSWYQQTPGQGLQFLFEYFSETQRNKGNFPGRFSGRQFSNSRSEMNVSTLELGDSALYLCASSPTGAGGYPFGSGTRLTVV.

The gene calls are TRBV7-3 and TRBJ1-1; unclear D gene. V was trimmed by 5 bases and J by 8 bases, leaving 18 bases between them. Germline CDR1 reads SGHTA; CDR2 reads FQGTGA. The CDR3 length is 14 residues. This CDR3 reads CASSPGGSRKEAFF. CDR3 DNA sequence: TGTGCCAGCAGCCCCGGAGGGAGCAGAAAAGAAGCTTTCTTT.